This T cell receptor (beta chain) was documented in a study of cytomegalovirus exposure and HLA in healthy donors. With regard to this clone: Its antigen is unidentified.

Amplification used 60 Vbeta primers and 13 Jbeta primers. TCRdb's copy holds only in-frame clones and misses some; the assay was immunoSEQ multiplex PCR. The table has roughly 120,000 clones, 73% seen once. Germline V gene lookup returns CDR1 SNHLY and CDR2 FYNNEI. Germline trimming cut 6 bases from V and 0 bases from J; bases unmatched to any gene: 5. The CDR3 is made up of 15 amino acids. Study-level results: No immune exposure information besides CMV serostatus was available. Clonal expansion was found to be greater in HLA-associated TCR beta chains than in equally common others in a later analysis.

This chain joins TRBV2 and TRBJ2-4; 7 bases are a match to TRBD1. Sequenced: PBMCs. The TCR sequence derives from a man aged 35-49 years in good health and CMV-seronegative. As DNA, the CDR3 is TGTGCCAGCAGCAGTGGACAGGTAGCCAAAAACATTCAGTACTTC. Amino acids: CASSSGQVAKNIQYF.